This TCR beta chain was documented in a study of identifying expanded T cells in peripheral blood. Study-level points and caveats: About 1.3 clones differed between technical replicates, versus about 15 and 19 over time.

V was cut by 1 base and J by 2 bases, with 4 bases left in between. CDR1 and CDR2 (germline): SNHLY, FYNNEI. The CDR3 extends over 13 amino acids. As to this clone: Its antigen is unknown.

Assay used: immunoSEQ multiplex PCR; TCRdb lists only in-frame clones, some missing. The table includes around 47,000 clones, approximately 79% detected once. This clonotype was sampled from a person aged 18 to 70 in good health. The chain links TRBV2 to TRBJ2-3; no clear D. The sample consisted of blood. CDR3 bases: TGTGCCAGCAGTGAAGGGCTCACAGATACGCAGTATTTT. Residues: CASSEGLTDTQYF.